This T cell receptor beta chain was sequenced during a study of lymphopenia after photon versus proton radiotherapy. As for this clone: The target antigen is unknown.

Germline loops: CDR1 SGHAT, CDR2 FQNNGV. Trimming stripped 5 bases from V and 3 bases from J, with 5 bases between. The CDR3 has 11 amino acids. Study findings and constraints: After lymphocyte nadir, photon-treated repertoires showed oligoclonal expansion, especially CD8+ Temra. In patients who died, overall survival fell as post-nadir TCR diversity dropped more. Proton therapy kept repertoires fairly stable, unlike photons, which gained effector/memory cells. Only patients who died were analyzed for survival; proton advantage is unproven.

Assay: immunoSEQ multiplex PCR; the TCRdb copy retains only in-frame clones and omits some. The sample lists around 22,000 clones, about four fifths seen once, with roughly 24% in the top ten. Material: peripheral blood, obtained from a patient treated with photon-based radiotherapy. The rearrangement uses TRBV11-2 and TRBJ2-7; no reliable D call. The clonotype comes from a man between 35 and 55 years old with gastric cancer. CDR3 in amino acids: CASSTYYEQYF. The CDR3 DNA sequence: TGTGCCAGCAGCACCTACTACGAGCAGTACTTC.